The T cell receptor (beta chain) described here comes from a study of blood T cell repertoires in COVID-19. Study-level background: Material from acute and convalescent COVID-19 was sourced from the United States, Italy and Spain.

Clones were sequenced by immunoSEQ multiplex PCR, and TCRdb holds only the in-frame ones, with some missing. The data contain about 130,000 clones, around 80% of them singletons. CDR1 is MNHEY and CDR2 is SVGAGI in the germline V gene. CDR3 size: 14 residues. The V gene end was trimmed by 6 bases and the J gene end by 3 bases; junction bases not matched to a gene: 4. This chain links TRBV6-5 with TRBJ2-2, with 7 bases that match TRBD2. This clonotype originated in a man aged 70 or older with acute or convalescent COVID-19. Specimen: peripheral blood. In DNA form, the CDR3 reads TGTGCCAGCAGACCGGCGGGGGACACCGGGGAGCTGTTTTTT. Protein: CASRPAGDTGELFF.